A single sample is the source of the 32 T cell receptor beta chains below, sequenced in a study of T cells in localized non-small cell lung cancer. Clones were read by immunoSEQ multiplex PCR, and TCRdb kept only the in-frame ones, dropping some. The sample includes about 14,000 clones, 75% to 90% of them seen just once. Sequencing used peripheral blood, obtained before any cancer treatment. All receptors derive from a woman aged 35-75 years with stage I lung adenocarcinoma.

In nucleotides, the CDR3 is TGTGCCAGCAGTCCTGGCCATAGGGGGGTGGAGACCCAGTACTTC. It specifies CASSPGHRGVETQYF. This chain connects TRBV6-1 to TRBJ2-5, with D perhaps given as TRBD1 or TRBD2 (6 bases each). The CDR3 has 15 residues. Germline CDR1 is MNHNS and CDR2 is SASEGT. V was shortened by 5 bases and J by 5 bases, with 18 bases between the two germline ends.

This chain links TRBV28 with TRBJ1-1; no clear D gene. Trimming stripped 1 base from V and 3 bases from J, with 12 bases between. The CDR3 has 15 amino acids. Looked up from germline, CDR1 is MDHEN and CDR2 is SYDVKM. CDR3 nucleotides: TGTGCCAGCAGTTTATCGGGGTCCATGTACACTGAAGCTTTCTTT. It translates to CASSLSGSMYTEAFF.

V gene TRBV11-3 combines with J gene TRBJ2-7; D uncertain. Per germline, CDR1 SGHNT and CDR2 YENEEA. This CDR3 spans 14 amino acids. Trimming took off 3 bases at V and 4 bases at J, with 13 bases between the two ends. The CDR3 region is CASSFFRERYEQYF. The CDR3 nucleotides read TGTGCCAGCAGCTTTTTTAGGGAAAGGTACGAGCAGTACTTC.

In DNA, the CDR3 is TGTGCCAGCAGCGTAGACTCGGGGGGGTTCGATACGCAGTATTTT. Amino acids: CASSVDSGGFDTQYF. This sequence joins TRBV9 and TRBJ2-3; the match to TRBD2 covers 8 bases. This CDR3 is built from 15 residues. From germline, CDR1 is SGDLS and CDR2 YYNGEE. With V trimmed by 0 bases and J by 6 bases, 6 bases remained unmatched.

This sequence joins TRBV5-1 and TRBJ2-2; D is uncertain. Trimming pared 5 bases from V and 1 base from J, leaving 3 bases between. Germline V CDR1 and CDR2: SGHRS, YFSETQ. This CDR3 is built from 12 residues. The CDR3 DNA reads TGCGCCAGCAGGAGGAACACCGGGGAGCTGTTTTTT. Translation: CASRRNTGELFF.

The chain joins TRBV7-2 to TRBJ2-5, with TRBD2 identical over 11 bases. V lost 3 bases, J lost 4 bases, and 4 bases stayed unmatched. There are 15 residues in the CDR3. The germline gives CDR1 SGHTA, CDR2 FQGNSA. The DNA of the CDR3 is TGTGCCAGCAGCTTGACTAGCGGGGTAGCAGAGACCCAGTACTTC. This encodes CASSLTSGVAETQYF.

The chain is built from TRBV5-1 and TRBJ2-2; D gene unclear. The germline V gene encodes CDR1 SGHRS and CDR2 YFSETQ. This CDR3 comprises 15 residues. V gave up 4 bases and J gave up 1 base, with 11 bases separating them. As DNA, the CDR3 is TGCGCCAGCAGCGGCGGTACAAAGAACACCGGGGAGCTGTTTTTT. Translated, it gives CASSGGTKNTGELFF.

The V gene is TRBV6-6, the J gene TRBJ1-5; 8 nucleotides line up with TRBD1. The CDR3 runs 14 residues. Trimming took 10 bases from V and 1 from J; bases not matched to a gene: 6. Germline V gives CDR1 MNHNY, CDR2 SVGAGI (reference sequence). The CDR3 DNA follows: TGTGCCACCCAGGGGGCGGAGAGCAATCAGCCCCAGCATTTT. This gives the protein CATQGAESNQPQHF.

This rearrangement joins TRBV25-1 to TRBJ1-2; D call uncertain. The CDR3 is 14 amino acids. Germline V gives CDR1 MGHDK, CDR2 SYGVNS. Trimming shortened V by 1 base and J by 7 bases, and 13 bases separated the two germline ends. As DNA, the CDR3 is TGTGCCAGCAGTGAATCGCCGGGGAGCGGTGGCTACACCTTC. Protein product: CASSESPGSGGYTF.

This chain joins TRBV5-6 and TRBJ2-1; 9 bases are shared with TRBD1. Germline V gene data show CDR1 as SGHDT and CDR2 as YYEEEE. The CDR3 has 15 residues. Trimming removed 4 bases from V and 5 bases from J; junction bases left unmatched: 7. CDR3: CASSHPRDRDNEQFF. The CDR3 DNA sequence: TGTGCCAGCAGCCATCCTCGGGACAGGGACAATGAGCAGTTCTTC.

This chain joins TRBV30 and TRBJ1-6; D is unresolved. V was shortened by 1 base and J by 7 bases, with 14 bases between the two germline ends. CDR1 GTSNPN and CDR2 SVGIG come from the germline V gene (reference sequence). CDR3 length: 15 residues. The CDR3 spells CAWSGVRYTNSPLHF. The CDR3 region has the DNA TGTGCCTGGAGTGGTGTACGGTACACAAATTCACCCCTCCACTTT.

This clone was seen a handful of times. The chain links TRBV28 to TRBJ1-1; no reliable D call. V lost 8 bases, J lost 1 base, and 23 bases lay in between. The germline CDR1 and CDR2 sequences are MDHEN and SYDVKM. This CDR3 comprises 17 residues. CDR3 DNA sequence: TGTGCCAGCCACAGATTAGATGGGAGACTCGCGAACACTGAAGCTTTCTTT. Translating it yields CASHRLDGRLANTEAFF.

The genes are TRBV5-1 and TRBJ2-2, with 7 nucleotides matching TRBD1. Per germline, CDR1 SGHRS and CDR2 YFSETQ. Unmatched junction bases numbered 3, after V lost 4 bases and J lost 0 bases. CDR3 length: 15 residues. DNA of the CDR3: TGCGCCAGCAGCCGGGACAGCCCGAACACCGGGGAGCTGTTTTTT. It is translated as CASSRDSPNTGELFF.

This chain uses TRBV15 with TRBJ2-7; no firm D call. With 3 bases removed from V and 7 bases from J, the gap between germline ends came to 16 bases. Per the germline V gene, CDR1 is LNHNV and CDR2 is YYDKDF (reference sequence). CDR3 length equals 14 residues. The chain's CDR3 is CATSRQNLLGEQYF. CDR3 in DNA: TGTGCCACCAGCAGGCAAAACCTCCTCGGGGAGCAGTACTTC. Combining the CDR3 with reference TRBV15 and TRBJ2-7 gives the whole variable domain DAMVIQNPRYQVTQFGKPVTLSCSQTLNHNVMYWYQQKSSQAPKLLFHYYDKDFNNEADTPDNFQSRRPNTSFCFLDIRSPGLGDTAMYLCATSRQNLLGEQYFGPGTRLTVT.

The chain employs TRBV11-2 and TRBJ1-5; TRBD1 agrees at 8 bases. Germline assignment: CDR1 SGHAT and CDR2 FQNNGV. The CDR3 length is 16 residues. V trimming: 5 bases; J trimming: 4 bases; junction bases outside the gene matches: 10. The CDR3 sequence: CASSLSWQGANQPQHF. CDR3 sequence (DNA): TGTGCCAGCAGCCTTTCGTGGCAGGGGGCAAATCAGCCCCAGCATTTT.

This chain connects TRBV2 to TRBJ1-5; weak D call: TRBD1 (6 bases). The V and J ends lost 10 bases and 0 bases respectively, with 16 bases between them. CDR1 and CDR2 from the germline V gene are SNHLY and FYNNEI. The CDR3 loop spans 15 amino acids. The CDR3 sequence: CATGGGQGSNQPQHF. In DNA, the CDR3 is TGTGCCACTGGAGGGGGGCAGGGTAGCAATCAGCCCCAGCATTTT.

The chain recombines TRBV12-5 with TRBJ1-2, with a tentative D call TRBD1 (5 bases). The CDR3 contains 12 residues. Trimming cost V 5 bases and J 4 bases, with 8 bases left between them. CDR1 LGHNT and CDR2 FRNRAP come from the germline V gene. Here the CDR3 reads CASGPGGYGYTF. CDR3 nucleotide sequence: TGTGCTAGTGGTCCGGGGGGCTATGGCTACACCTTC.

Only one count was recorded for this clone. V usage is TRBV19 and J usage is TRBJ1-1, with D perhaps TRBD1 (5 bases). The germline V gene has CDR1 LNHDA and CDR2 SQIVND (reference sequence). Trimming took off 6 bases at V and 0 bases at J, with 11 bases between the two ends. The CDR3 has 14 amino acids. The DNA for the CDR3 is TGTGCCAGTAGCGTCGGCAGGGTGAACACTGAAGCTTTCTTT. Protein sequence: CASSVGRVNTEAFF.

This chain uses TRBV19 with TRBJ2-2; D is possibly TRBD2 (6 bases). V shed 10 bases and J shed 6 bases, with 15 bases lying between them. The CDR3 totals 13 residues. Germline values: CDR1 LNHDA, CDR2 SQIVND (reference sequence). The DNA of the CDR3 is TGTGCCACAGGTCAGGAGGGGTCCGGGGAGCTGTTTTTT. Encoded protein: CATGQEGSGELFF. The full variable domain, its missing parts supplied by reference TRBV19 and TRBJ2-2, is DGGITQSPKYLFRKEGQNVTLSCEQNLNHDAMYWYRQDPGQGLRLIYYSQIVNDFQKGDIAEGYSVSREKKESFPLTVTSAQKNPTAFYLCATGQEGSGELFFGEGSRLTVL.

This rearrangement joins TRBV5-1 to TRBJ2-6; no clear D. The V and J ends lost 5 bases and 1 base respectively, with 7 bases between them. Germline V CDR1 and CDR2: SGHRS, YFSETQ. The CDR3 spans 14 residues. CDR3 amino acids: CASSVRSGANVLTF. CDR3 coding DNA: TGCGCCAGCAGTGTTCGGTCTGGGGCCAACGTCCTGACTTTC. Based on the CDR3 plus reference TRBV5-1 and TRBJ2-6, the full variable domain is KAGVTQTPRYLIKTRGQQVTLSCSPISGHRSVSWYQQTPGQGLQFLFEYFSETQRNKGNFPGRFSGRQFSNSRSEMNVSTLELGDSALYLCASSVRSGANVLTFGAGSRLTVL.

This sequence joins TRBV6-1 and TRBJ2-1; tentatively, D is TRBD1 (6 bases). In germline, CDR1 is MNHNS, CDR2 SASEGT. CDR3 size: 14 residues. Trimming stripped 4 bases from V and 3 bases from J, with 10 bases between. The CDR3 loop is CASSVRQVYNEQFF. CDR3 nucleotide sequence: TGTGCCAGCAGTGTCAGACAGGTCTACAATGAGCAGTTCTTC.

With respect to this clone: The junction does not match germline at one end; this may be a read error. The genes are TRBV20-1 and TRBJ1-2; D is unresolved. This CDR3 spans 11 amino acids. Per germline, CDR1 DFQATT and CDR2 SNEGSKA (reference sequence). The CDR3 sequence is CSARDDYGYTF. CDR3 nucleotides: TGCAGTGCTCGAGACGACTATGGCTACACCTTC.

This chain connects TRBV20-1 to TRBJ2-1; no definite D call. The germline V gene encodes CDR1 DFQATT and CDR2 SNEGSKA (reference sequence). The CDR3 runs to 11 residues. V was clipped by 3 bases and J by 4 bases, with 4 bases between them. The CDR3 reads CSAREYNEQFF. In DNA, the CDR3 is TGCAGTGCTAGGGAATACAATGAGCAGTTCTTC.

Remarks on this clone: One end of the junction does not line up with germline, which may come from a read error. The rearrangement links TRBV7-2 to TRBJ2-7; TRBD1 aligns across 7 bases. The CDR3 spans 15 residues. Germline assignment: CDR1 SGHTA and CDR2 FQGNSA. The CDR3, as DNA: TGTGCCAGCAGCGTAGCCGGGACAGACTCCTACGAGCAGTACTTC. This gives the protein CASSVAGTDSYEQYF.

The gene calls are TRBV5-1 and TRBJ2-1, with D unclear. Germline V lookup: CDR1 SGHRS, CDR2 YFSETQ. This CDR3 spans 13 amino acids. V dropped 4 bases and J dropped 9 bases, with 14 bases sitting between them. The CDR3 bases are TGCGCCAGCAGCCCTCGTAGGGAAGCTGAGCAGTTCTTC. It is translated as CASSPRREAEQFF. The full variable domain, rest sourced from reference TRBV5-1 and TRBJ2-1, is KAGVTQTPRYLIKTRGQQVTLSCSPISGHRSVSWYQQTPGQGLQFLFEYFSETQRNKGNFPGRFSGRQFSNSRSEMNVSTLELGDSALYLCASSPRREAEQFFGPGTRLTVL.

V usage is TRBV28 and J usage is TRBJ2-7; D is unresolved. This CDR3 has 12 residues. Germline lookup yields CDR1 MDHEN and CDR2 SYDVKM. V lost 8 bases and J 6 bases, leaving 14 bases between the germline ends. In DNA form, the CDR3 reads TGTGCCAGCCGCGGTGGGCGGCGCGAGCAGTACTTC. This translates into CASRGGRREQYF.

This clone was recorded a few times. J is TRBJ1-2 and V is TRBV10-3; 9 bases match TRBD1. CDR3 length: 13 residues. The V gene's germline CDR1 is ENHRY and CDR2 SYGVKD. V was pared by 5 bases and J by 8 bases, with 6 bases of the junction left unmatched. CDR3 residues: CAISQGQGNGYTF. For the CDR3, the DNA is TGTGCCATCAGTCAGGGACAGGGAAACGGCTACACCTTC.

This chain links TRBV9 with TRBJ1-1; D is undetermined. V was clipped by 1 base and J by 6 bases, with 10 bases between them. The CDR3 sequence is 13 residues long. Germline V gene lookup returns CDR1 SGDLS and CDR2 YYNGEE. The CDR3 region is CASSVRERSEAFF. CDR3 nucleotide sequence: TGTGCCAGCAGCGTAAGGGAAAGATCTGAAGCTTTCTTT.

V usage is TRBV30 and J usage is TRBJ1-4, with a possible D match to TRBD1 (5 bases). CDR1 GTSNPN and CDR2 SVGIG come from the germline V gene (reference sequence). V lost 8 bases and J 4 bases, leaving 14 bases between the germline ends. The CDR3 consists of 13 residues. The CDR3 sequence is CALAQGLNEKLFF. The CDR3 DNA is TGTGCCCTGGCGCAGGGCCTTAATGAAAAACTGTTTTTT.

The J gene is TRBJ1-4, the V gene TRBV2; 9 bases map to TRBD1. CDR3 length equals 14 residues. Per germline, CDR1 SNHLY and CDR2 FYNNEI. Unmatched junction bases numbered 7, after V lost 6 bases and J lost 8 bases. CDR3 bases: TGTGCCAGCAGAGAACAGGGGGCGGGAGAAAAACTGTTTTTT. Translated: CASREQGAGEKLFF.

The chain has TRBV6-5 and TRBJ2-1, with 11 bases identical to TRBD2. CDR3 size: 15 residues. From germline, CDR1 is MNHEY and CDR2 SVGAGI. With V trimmed by 4 bases and J by 9 bases, 8 bases remained unmatched. The CDR3 sequence: CASSSPSGGPGEQFF. As DNA, the CDR3 is TGTGCCAGCAGTTCGCCTAGCGGGGGGCCGGGTGAGCAGTTCTTC.

The gene calls are TRBV6-4 and TRBJ2-4; D unresolved. The CDR3 spans 13 residues. With 3 bases removed from V and 1 base from J, the gap between germline ends came to 4 bases. The germline V gene encodes CDR1 MRHNA and CDR2 SNTAGT. The CDR3 sequence is CASSEGAKNIQYF. The CDR3 DNA sequence: TGTGCCAGCAGTGAGGGGGCCAAAAACATTCAGTACTTC.